This TCR beta chain was sequenced in a study of blood T cell repertoires in COVID-19. Using immunoSEQ multiplex PCR, the repertoire was profiled, and TCRdb retains in-frame clones only, with some absent. The data show some 250,000 clones, 75% to 90% seen once. Germline trimming cut 5 bases from V and 6 bases from J; bases unmatched to any gene: 8. The CDR3 extends over 14 amino acids. Germline V gene sequence: CDR1 MNHEY, CDR2 SMNVEV (reference sequence). Sequencing input: PBMCs or T cells enriched from blood (not recorded which). V is TRBV27 and J is TRBJ2-7; 9 positions agree with TRBD1. The sequence was collected from a middle-aged man who had recovered from COVID-19. CDR3: CASSGTGTYVEQYF. The CDR3, as DNA: TGTGCCAGCAGTGGGACAGGGACATACGTCGAGCAGTACTTC.